This T cell receptor (beta chain) stems from a study of T cell repertoires in cytomegalovirus infection. Turning to the study itself: Recently identified HLA-C-restricted CMV epitopes and well-studied HLA-B-restricted CMV epitopes were used by the study. Points from the study as a whole: CMV carriers having the relevant HLA were flagged by cumulative public TCR beta family frequency.

This clonotype has a handful of counts. Its specificity is not known. Looked up from germline, CDR1 is MGHDK and CDR2 is SYGVNS. V was pared by 3 bases and J by 5 bases, with 10 bases between. The length of the CDR3 is 13 residues. TCRdb independently ran MiXCR on the reads; one entry per CDR3 protein. The sample holds about 500,000 distinct CDR3 sequences; around 30% are singletons and the top ten take 17%. This receptor was identified in a human donor in good health (CMV status not recorded). Some clones in this sample may be carry-over from other donors' samples. This chain uses TRBV25-1 with TRBJ1-2; maybe TRBD1 (5 bases). The source was cultured PBMCs, collected from culture after CMV antigen stimulation. The CDR3 reads CASSERGGYGYTF. The CDR3 DNA reads TGTGCCAGCAGTGAGCGGGGGGGGTATGGCTACACCTTC.